Sequencing of this T cell receptor (beta chain) was carried out in a study of cytomegalovirus exposure and HLA in healthy donors. This CDR3 contains 14 residues. V lost 0 bases, J lost 5 bases, and 10 bases lay in between. Germline V gives CDR1 SNHLY, CDR2 FYNNEI. A multiplex PCR was run with 60 Vbeta primers and 13 Jbeta primers. Produced via immunoSEQ multiplex PCR; TCRdb's table is partial and in-frame only. The listing contains under 65,000 clones. What was sequenced was PBMCs. This TCR derives from a woman aged 18-35 years in good health and CMV-seronegative. V is TRBV2 and J is TRBJ1-2; D may be TRBD1 (5 bases). CDR3 DNA sequence: TGTGCCAGCAGTGAAGCTGGGAGGGGTTATGGCTACACCTTC. As protein: CASSEAGRGYGYTF.